The 28 T cell receptor beta chains listed next were all sequenced from one sample in a study of identical twins. TCRdb redid the calling of the 5' RACE reads with MiXCR, one entry per CDR3 protein. The data contain more than 1.5 million distinct CDR3 sequences, 25% to 35% of them singletons. Sequencing was carried out using cord blood. These receptors were obtained from a newborn girl in good health.

The chain joins TRBV5-1 to TRBJ2-3; tentatively, D is TRBD2 (6 bases). Germline V CDR1 and CDR2: SGHRS, YFSETQ. This CDR3 comprises 15 residues. V was pared by 4 bases and J by 0 bases, with 12 bases between. The CDR3 here is CASSAGTPSTDTQYF. Written as DNA, the CDR3 is TGCGCCAGCAGCGCCGGGACTCCTAGCACAGATACGCAGTATTTT.

This chain links TRBV6-6 with TRBJ1-2; D not resolved. Germline V gene sequence: CDR1 MNHNY, CDR2 SVGAGI (reference sequence). The length of the CDR3 is 16 residues. Between the trimmed V and J ends, which lost 0 bases and 5 bases, there was a span of 16 bases. The CDR3 reads CASSYSSRRGWYGYTF. CDR3 DNA sequence: TGTGCCAGCAGTTACTCCAGTAGACGAGGGTGGTATGGCTACACCTTC.

The genes are TRBV4-1 and TRBJ2-1; D assignment may be TRBD1 or TRBD2 (6 bases each). V lost 1 base and J 4 bases, leaving 20 bases between the germline ends. The V gene's germline CDR1 is MGHRA and CDR2 YSYEKL. The CDR3 sequence is 18 residues long. CDR3 amino acids: CASSQVRGTFEAYNEQFF. CDR3 bases: TGCGCCAGCAGCCAAGTGAGGGGGACTTTTGAGGCATACAATGAGCAGTTCTTC.

This clonotype was seen a few times. This sequence joins TRBV6-5 and TRBJ1-4, with a weak D call TRBD1 (5 bases). CDR3 length: 16 amino acids. The ends were cut back, 10 bases at V and 7 bases at J, with 25 bases in the middle. The germline CDR1 and CDR2 sequences are MNHEY and SVGAGI. The DNA for the CDR3 is TGTGCCACCACCTATATCCGAGGGGCGCGGGGTGAAAAACTGTTTTTT. Translation gives CATTYIRGARGEKLFF.

This clonotype was detected only a few times. The V gene is TRBV12-3 or TRBV12-4, the J gene TRBJ1-6, with TRBD1 matching 7 bases. V dropped 8 bases and J dropped 0; count of bases not matched to a gene: 1. The length of the CDR3 is 14 residues. The CDR3 DNA reads TGTGCCAGCGGGGACAGCTCCTATAATTCACCCCTCCACTTT. Its protein is CASGDSSYNSPLHF.

This clonotype appeared many times. A read error may produce the germline difference seen at one junction end. The rearrangement joins TRBV5-1 to TRBJ2-7, with a tentative D call TRBD1 (6 bases). CDR1 and CDR2 (germline): SGHRS, YFSETQ. The CDR3 sequence is 13 residues long. The CDR3 sequence: CASSLGDTYEQYF. In nucleotides, the CDR3 is TGTGCCAGCAGCTTAGGGGACACCTACGAGCAGTACTTC.

The genes are TRBV5-1 and TRBJ2-3, with 12 bases lining up with TRBD2. The J segment lost 0 bases and the V segment lost 3 bases, leaving 8 bases of the junction unmatched. Germline assignment: CDR1 SGHRS and CDR2 YFSETQ. The CDR3 covers 18 residues. The CDR3 DNA sequence: TGCGCCAGCAGCTCCGGAACTACTAGCGGGGGGAGCACAGATACGCAGTATTTT. Its protein is CASSSGTTSGGSTDTQYF.

The chain couples TRBV7-9 to TRBJ1-2, with D possibly TRBD1 on 5 matching bases. The germline V gene encodes CDR1 SEHNR and CDR2 FQNEAQ (reference sequence). CDR3 length: 17 residues. The V end was cut by 4 bases, the J end by 6 bases, with 24 bases between. The CDR3 DNA is TGTGCCAGCAGCTCTGAAGTAACGGGACCTAATTTTAATGGCTACACCTTC. Protein product: CASSSEVTGPNFNGYTF.

The chain uses TRBV24-1 and TRBJ1-5, with D perhaps TRBD1 (5 bases). The ends were cut back, 6 bases at V and 0 bases at J, with 23 bases in the middle. The CDR3 length is 19 residues. Looked up from germline, CDR1 is KGHDR and CDR2 is SFDVKD. The CDR3 sequence: CATSLWWDGDPDSNQPQHF. DNA of the CDR3: TGTGCCACCAGTCTGTGGTGGGACGGGGACCCGGATAGCAATCAGCCCCAGCATTTT.

This clonotype turned up a few times. The rearrangement joins TRBV20-1 to TRBJ1-1; D not resolved. V was clipped by 3 bases and J by 5 bases, with 13 bases between them. Per germline, CDR1 DFQATT and CDR2 SNEGSKA (reference sequence). CDR3 length: 13 amino acids. This CDR3 reads CSASGQEKTEAFF. DNA for the CDR3: TGCAGTGCTAGTGGGCAGGAGAAAACTGAAGCTTTCTTT.

This clonotype has ten or more counts. The chain recombines TRBV12-5 with TRBJ2-1; TRBD1 matches at 11 bases. With V trimmed by 5 bases and J by 4 bases, 1 base remained unmatched. From germline, CDR1 is LGHNT and CDR2 FRNRAP. The CDR3 contains 14 residues. The CDR3: CASGGTGGYNEQFF. The CDR3, as DNA: TGTGCTAGTGGTGGGACAGGGGGTTACAATGAGCAGTTCTTC.

This clonotype was seen only a few times. The rearrangement joins TRBV29-1 to TRBJ2-7; D may correspond to TRBD1 or TRBD2 (5 bases each). CDR1 is SQVTM and CDR2 is ANQGSEA in the germline V gene. The V gene lost 6 bases and the J gene lost 0 bases, with 12 bases spanning the gap. The CDR3 runs to 13 residues. CDR3 amino acids: CSVGDLSSYEQYF. Here the CDR3 DNA reads TGCAGCGTGGGGGACCTAAGCTCCTACGAGCAGTACTTC.

V is TRBV4-1 and J is TRBJ2-4; D gene uncertain. V lost 4 bases and J lost 3, with 16 bases in between. The CDR3 sequence is 16 residues long. Germline-derived CDR1 and CDR2 are MGHRA and YSYEKL. The CDR3 protein is CASSLGPILGKNIQYF. The CDR3 region has the DNA TGCGCCAGCAGCCTCGGACCCATCCTGGGCAAAAACATTCAGTACTTC.

This chain links TRBV5-1 with TRBJ2-1, with unresolved D. From germline, CDR1 is SGHRS and CDR2 YFSETQ. This CDR3 has 17 amino acids. The germline V and J ends were trimmed by 1 base and 4 bases, with 18 bases remaining between them. CDR3 coding DNA: TGCGCCAGCAGCTTGAAACTCACTTCACCTCTATACAATGAGCAGTTCTTC. Translated, it gives CASSLKLTSPLYNEQFF.

This clonotype appeared a few times. The rearrangement links TRBV7-2 to TRBJ2-1; D is unresolved. V was shortened by 6 bases and J by 1 base, with 10 bases between the two germline ends. CDR1 is SGHTA, CDR2 FQGNSA, per germline. The length of the CDR3 is 14 residues. The CDR3 spells CASRPDWSYNEQFF. In nucleotides, the CDR3 is TGTGCCAGCAGGCCCGACTGGTCCTACAATGAGCAGTTCTTC.

This clonotype was seen only a few times. The chain has TRBV20-1 and TRBJ2-7, with TRBD2 matching 9 bases. Trimming removed 2 bases from V and 3 bases from J; junction bases left unmatched: 5. The CDR3 consists of 14 residues. CDR1 is DFQATT and CDR2 is SNEGSKA in the germline V gene (reference sequence). The CDR3 DNA reads as TGCAGTGCTAGATGGCTAGCGGGGAACTACGAGCAGTACTTC. Residues: CSARWLAGNYEQYF.

The J gene is TRBJ1-2, the V gene TRBV28; a possible D gene is TRBD1 (6 bases). The CDR3 has 14 residues. Germline V gene sequence: CDR1 MDHEN, CDR2 SYDVKM. Trimming took 6 bases from V and 1 from J, leaving 12 bases between them. The CDR3 coding sequence is TGTGCCAGCAGCTTCGGGGGCAATAACTATGGCTACACCTTC. Protein sequence: CASSFGGNNYGYTF.

This clonotype came up a few times. The CDR3 DNA follows: TGCGCCAGCATGCCACTAGCAAGTTCAGATACGCAGTATTTT. Translated, it gives CASMPLASSDTQYF. This chain links TRBV5-1 with TRBJ2-3; tentative D call: TRBD2 (6 bases). This CDR3 is 14 amino acids long. V lost 6 bases, J lost 4 bases, and 15 bases lay in between. Per the germline V gene, CDR1 is SGHRS and CDR2 is YFSETQ. The whole variable domain, filled in from reference TRBV5-1 and TRBJ2-3, reads KAGVTQTPRYLIKTRGQQVTLSCSPISGHRSVSWYQQTPGQGLQFLFEYFSETQRNKGNFPGRFSGRQFSNSRSEMNVSTLELGDSALYLCASMPLASSDTQYFGPGTRLTVL.

The chain employs TRBV6-6 and TRBJ1-5, with D maybe TRBD1 (5 bases). V lost 0 bases to trimming and J lost 4 bases, with 7 bases between them. Germline V lookup: CDR1 MNHNY, CDR2 SVGAGI (reference sequence). This CDR3 spans 14 amino acids. CDR3 sequence (DNA): TGTGCCAGCAGTTACTCGGAGGGGAATCAGCCCCAGCATTTT. It codes for CASSYSEGNQPQHF.

A few counts support this clonotype. The chain combines TRBV5-1 with TRBJ2-3; D is undetermined. There are 15 residues in the CDR3. The germline V gene has CDR1 SGHRS and CDR2 YFSETQ. With 3 bases removed from V and 0 bases from J, the gap between germline ends came to 11 bases. CDR3 region: CASSYLETSTDTQYF. For the CDR3, the DNA is TGCGCCAGCAGCTACCTAGAGACGAGCACAGATACGCAGTATTTT.

This clonotype was detected a few times. The chain employs TRBV5-1 and TRBJ1-5; the D gene is possibly TRBD1 (6 bases). Trimming left V 0 bases short and J 4 bases short, with 11 bases between. The germline V gene encodes CDR1 SGHRS and CDR2 YFSETQ. This CDR3 has 15 residues. Here the CDR3 reads CASSLGGQLNQPQHF. CDR3 coding DNA: TGCGCCAGCAGCTTGGGCGGACAGCTAAATCAGCCCCAGCATTTT.

The chain links TRBV10-3 to TRBJ2-3, with 9 positions matching TRBD1. Germline loops: CDR1 ENHRY, CDR2 SYGVKD. This CDR3 comprises 14 residues. J was trimmed by 2 bases and V by 7 bases; bases with no gene match: 4. The DNA of the CDR3 is TGTGCCATCAAGAGGACAGGGGACACAGATACGCAGTATTTT. Translated, it gives CAIKRTGDTDTQYF.

The V gene is TRBV20-1, the J gene TRBJ2-3; D is uncertain. The CDR3 loop spans 13 amino acids. V dropped 4 bases and J dropped 0 bases, with 8 bases sitting between them. The germline V gene encodes CDR1 DFQATT and CDR2 SNEGSKA (reference sequence). The CDR3 loop is CSAIADSTDTQYF. The CDR3 DNA reads TGCAGTGCTATAGCAGATAGCACAGATACGCAGTATTTT.

In the case of this clonotype: Mismatch with germline at one junction end may stem from a read error. CDR3 bases: TGTGTCAGCAGCCCGATCCGACAGGGGGCAGAGGACGGCTACACCTTC. It yields the protein CVSSPIRQGAEDGYTF. This sequence joins TRBV11-2 and TRBJ1-2, with 10 bases matching TRBD1. CDR3 length equals 16 residues. Germline values: CDR1 SGHAT, CDR2 FQNNGV.

This clonotype was observed a handful of times. This rearrangement joins TRBV20-1 to TRBJ2-1, with TRBD2 matching 12 bases. This CDR3 has 15 residues. The V and J ends lost 3 bases and 8 bases, in that order; junction bases with no gene match: 8. Germline V gene lookup returns CDR1 DFQATT and CDR2 SNEGSKA (reference sequence). CDR3 sequence reads: CSASASGRAGHEQFF. Here the CDR3 DNA reads TGCAGTGCTAGCGCTAGCGGGAGGGCCGGGCATGAGCAGTTCTTC.

The rearrangement joins TRBV6-1 to TRBJ1-6, with no clear D. Germline V gene sequence: CDR1 MNHNS, CDR2 SASEGT. Deletions cut 2 bases from V and 9 bases from J, with 8 bases between. This CDR3 has 13 residues. The CDR3 region is CASSETGGSPLHF. The CDR3 DNA sequence: TGTGCCAGCAGTGAAACGGGCGGTTCACCCCTCCACTTT.

This clonotype was counted ten times or more. The chain couples TRBV29-1 to TRBJ2-7; 7 bases fit TRBD2. V dropped 0 bases and J dropped 7; count of bases not matched to a gene: 6. Germline CDR1 SQVTM, CDR2 ANQGSEA. This CDR3 is built from 13 residues. The CDR3 protein is CSVEDSPGGEQYF. CDR3 nucleotide sequence: TGCAGCGTTGAAGATAGTCCGGGGGGAGAGCAGTACTTC.

The chain joins TRBV6-1 to TRBJ1-5; tentatively, D is TRBD1 (6 bases). There are 13 residues in the CDR3. V lost 7 bases and J lost 5, with 12 bases in between. CDR1 is MNHNS and CDR2 is SASEGT in the germline V gene. For the CDR3, the DNA is TGTGCCAGCATGGACAGAGCCGATCAGCCCCAGCATTTT. It translates to CASMDRADQPQHF.